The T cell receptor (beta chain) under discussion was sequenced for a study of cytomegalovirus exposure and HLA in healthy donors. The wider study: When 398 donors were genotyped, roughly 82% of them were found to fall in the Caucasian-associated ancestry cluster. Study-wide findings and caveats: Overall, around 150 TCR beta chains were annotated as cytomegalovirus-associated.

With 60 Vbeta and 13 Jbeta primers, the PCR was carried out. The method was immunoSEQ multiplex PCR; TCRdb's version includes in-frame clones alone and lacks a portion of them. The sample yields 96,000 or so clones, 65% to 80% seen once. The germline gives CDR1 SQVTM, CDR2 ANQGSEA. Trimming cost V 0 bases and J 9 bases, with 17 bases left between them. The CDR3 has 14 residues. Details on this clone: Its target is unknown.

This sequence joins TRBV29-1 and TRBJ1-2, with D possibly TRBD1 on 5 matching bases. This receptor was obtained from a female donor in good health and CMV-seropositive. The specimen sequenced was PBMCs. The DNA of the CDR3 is TGCAGCGTTGAAGAGGCCAGGCGGAGGGGAAGCTACACCTTC. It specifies CSVEEARRRGSYTF.